A single sample gave rise to the 21 T cell receptor beta chains below, sequenced in a study of blood T cell repertoires in COVID-19. Measured with immunoSEQ multiplex PCR; TCRdb has only the in-frame clones, and not every one. The sample contains about 39,000 clones, 75% to 90% of which appear only once. Input material: peripheral blood. These receptors came from a human donor in a cohort sampled during active or convalescent COVID-19. The donor label of this sample is uncertain.

The chain uses TRBV6-5 and TRBJ2-5, with unresolved D. CDR3 length: 11 residues. Germline assignment: CDR1 MNHEY and CDR2 SVGAGI. The V end lost 7 bases, the J end lost 5 bases, and 8 bases lay between the germline ends. CDR3 residues: CASNRWETQYF. Here the CDR3 DNA reads TGTGCCAGCAATAGATGGGAGACCCAGTACTTC.

J is TRBJ1-6 and V is TRBV5-1; unclear D gene. Germline assignment: CDR1 SGHRS and CDR2 YFSETQ. The CDR3 covers 15 residues. V dropped 0 bases and J dropped 4 bases, with 8 bases sitting between them. CDR3 sequence reads: CASSLAGVYNSPLHF. DNA for the CDR3: TGCGCCAGCAGCTTGGCCGGGGTTTATAATTCACCCCTCCACTTT.

This sequence joins TRBV7-3 and TRBJ1-1; D remains ambiguous. V shed 5 bases and J shed 0 bases, with 7 bases lying between them. The V gene's germline CDR1 is SGHTA and CDR2 FQGTGA. There are 13 residues in the CDR3. In DNA, the CDR3 is TGTGCCAGCAGCGTTCGTATGAACACTGAAGCTTTCTTT. Translated, it gives CASSVRMNTEAFF.

The chain has TRBV6-2 or TRBV6-3 and TRBJ2-7; 12 bases line up with TRBD2. The CDR3 is made up of 15 amino acids. Trimming at V came to 6 bases and at J to 6 bases, leaving 9 bases not matched to a gene. From germline, CDR1 is MNHEY and CDR2 SVGEGT. In DNA, the CDR3 is TGTGCCAGCAGCCGCACTAGCGGGGGGCCTTTCGAGCAGTACTTC. Translated, it gives CASSRTSGGPFEQYF.

CDR3 nucleotides: TGTGCCAGCAGTCCCCGGGACAGGGCTGGCTACACCTTC. Encoded protein: CASSPRDRAGYTF. The genes are TRBV2 and TRBJ1-2; TRBD1 aligns across 9 bases. The CDR3 covers 13 residues. J lost 7 bases, V lost 5 bases, and 5 bases had no gene match. Germline loops: CDR1 SNHLY, CDR2 FYNNEI.

This sequence joins TRBV18 and TRBJ1-2, with a possible D match to TRBD1 (5 bases). The germline V gene has CDR1 KGHSH and CDR2 LQKENI. V lost 1 base to trimming and J lost 6 bases, with 15 bases between them. The CDR3 is 15 residues long. The CDR3 is CASSPQGSREDGYTF. CDR3 sequence (DNA): TGTGCCAGCTCACCACAGGGGTCCCGTGAGGATGGCTACACCTTC.

This chain connects TRBV7-9 to TRBJ2-7, with D tentatively TRBD1 (6 bases). The CDR3 loop spans 13 amino acids. V was trimmed by 5 bases and J by 2 bases, leaving 10 bases between them. Germline V gene sequence: CDR1 SEHNR, CDR2 FQNEAQ (reference sequence). The CDR3 DNA reads TGTGCCAGCAGCCGGGACAAGGCCTACGAGCAGTACTTC. It codes for CASSRDKAYEQYF.

Written as DNA, the CDR3 is TGTGCCAGCAGCCCCCCTTCGGGGACTAACTTTGGAGATACGCAGTATTTT. Its translation is CASSPPSGTNFGDTQYF. V and J are TRBV11-2 and TRBJ2-3; 7 bases map to TRBD2. Germline V gives CDR1 SGHAT, CDR2 FQNNGV. The J segment lost 5 bases and the V segment lost 5 bases, leaving 16 bases of the junction unmatched. This CDR3 is 17 amino acids long.

The genes are TRBV10-3 and TRBJ2-7; D might be TRBD2 (5 bases). This CDR3 is 11 amino acids long. Trimming left V 10 bases short and J 3 bases short, with 10 bases between. Germline-derived CDR1 and CDR2 are ENHRY and SYGVKD. CDR3 amino acids: CATGLGYEQYF. As DNA, the CDR3 is TGTGCCACTGGACTCGGCTACGAGCAGTACTTC.

The rearrangement joins TRBV24-1 to TRBJ2-3; 9 bases are shared with TRBD2. Trimming cost V 1 base and J 2 bases; bases outside gene matches: 3. The CDR3 loop spans 16 amino acids. The germline V gene encodes CDR1 KGHDR and CDR2 SFDVKD. The CDR3 loop is CATSDLPGLATDTQYF. CDR3 sequence (DNA): TGTGCCACCAGTGATTTACCGGGACTAGCCACAGATACGCAGTATTTT.

The rearrangement joins TRBV2 to TRBJ1-4; 7 bases align to TRBD1. The J segment lost 2 bases and the V segment lost 5 bases, leaving 5 bases of the junction unmatched. CDR1 and CDR2 (germline): SNHLY, FYNNEI. This CDR3 region has 15 residues. The CDR3 region is CASSTGERTNEKLFF. The CDR3 DNA sequence: TGTGCCAGCAGTACAGGGGAGAGGACTAATGAAAAACTGTTTTTT.

The count of this clone is one. The rearrangement uses TRBV20-1 and TRBJ2-1; a weak D match, TRBD2 (6 bases). V dropped 3 bases and J dropped 3 bases, with 12 bases sitting between them. Looked up from germline, CDR1 is DFQATT and CDR2 is SNEGSKA (reference sequence). The CDR3 is 14 residues long. CDR3: CSASSGAYYNEQFF. The CDR3, as DNA: TGCAGTGCTAGTAGCGGAGCTTACTACAATGAGCAGTTCTTC.

The chain joins TRBV19 to TRBJ1-1; D is unresolved. The germline V gene encodes CDR1 LNHDA and CDR2 SQIVND (reference sequence). Deletions cut 4 bases from V and 5 bases from J, with 11 bases between. This CDR3 comprises 13 residues. The CDR3 sequence is CASSKEGGTEAFF. The CDR3, as DNA: TGTGCCAGTAGTAAGGAGGGAGGAACTGAAGCTTTCTTT. Full variable domain (missing parts from reference TRBV19 and TRBJ1-1): DGGITQSPKYLFRKEGQNVTLSCEQNLNHDAMYWYRQDPGQGLRLIYYSQIVNDFQKGDIAEGYSVSREKKESFPLTVTSAQKNPTAFYLCASSKEGGTEAFFGQGTRLTVV.

The chain joins TRBV4-3 to TRBJ1-2; no definite D call. V lost 2 bases and J lost 1, with 11 bases in between. The CDR3 spans 15 residues. Germline V lookup: CDR1 LGHNA, CDR2 YSLEER. DNA for the CDR3: TGCGCCAGCAGCCAAACACAACAGAGTAACTATGGCTACACCTTC. Its protein product is CASSQTQQSNYGYTF.

V usage is TRBV19 and J usage is TRBJ2-4, with TRBD1 identical over 8 bases. The length of the CDR3 is 18 residues. Unmatched junction bases numbered 14, after V lost 4 bases and J lost 3 bases. In germline, CDR1 is LNHDA, CDR2 SQIVND (reference sequence). CDR3 protein: CASSTPGGQGKGKNIQYF. CDR3 DNA: TGTGCCAGTAGTACCCCCGGAGGACAGGGAAAGGGCAAAAACATTCAGTACTTC.

This chain joins TRBV18 and TRBJ1-5; D is possibly TRBD1 (5 bases). Trimming removed 4 bases at V and 2 bases at J, with 9 bases between. The CDR3 is made up of 14 amino acids. CDR1 and CDR2 (germline): KGHSH, LQKENI. This CDR3 reads CASSQGMGNQPQHF. The CDR3 nucleotides are TGTGCCAGCTCACAGGGGATGGGCAATCAGCCCCAGCATTTT.

The chain employs TRBV10-3 and TRBJ2-3; 8 bases map to TRBD2. Germline loops: CDR1 ENHRY, CDR2 SYGVKD. Losses at the gene ends were 9 bases for V and 6 bases for J; bases not matched to a gene: 2. CDR3 size: 11 residues. CDR3 DNA sequence: TGTGCCATTAGCGGGACTGATACGCAGTATTTT. It specifies CAISGTDTQYF.

The rearrangement uses TRBV24-1 and TRBJ2-3, with a weak D call TRBD2 (6 bases). Germline values: CDR1 KGHDR, CDR2 SFDVKD. V was trimmed by 4 bases and J by 5 bases, leaving 18 bases between them. CDR3 length: 16 residues. CDR3 amino acids: CATSDSPGGFKDTQYF. CDR3 nucleotides: TGTGCCACCAGTGACTCCCCCGGAGGGTTCAAAGATACGCAGTATTTT.

The genes are TRBV29-1 and TRBJ2-7; 8 bases are shared with TRBD2. The CDR3 has 13 residues. Trimming cost V 6 bases and J 6 bases; bases outside gene matches: 10. Germline CDR1 and CDR2: SQVTM and ANQGSEA. The CDR3 region has the DNA TGCAGCGTCTCTACCGGGGGGGGAGGCGAGCAGTACTTC. Protein product: CSVSTGGGGEQYF.

This clone has a handful of counts. The chain employs TRBV3-1 (or the pseudogene TRBV3-2) and TRBJ1-3; D gene ambiguous. The ends were cut back, 3 bases at V and 4 bases at J, with 10 bases in the middle. The CDR3 contains 14 residues. Germline values: CDR1 LGHDT, CDR2 YNNKEL (reference sequence). This CDR3 is CASSHASLGNTIYF. In DNA, the CDR3 is TGTGCCAGCAGCCATGCCTCACTGGGAAACACCATATATTTT.

V usage is TRBV9 and J usage is TRBJ2-7, with TRBD1 matching over 10 bases. This CDR3 contains 15 residues. V shed 2 bases, J shed 2 bases, and the junction held 4 bases outside the gene matches. From germline, CDR1 is SGDLS and CDR2 YYNGEE. For the CDR3, the DNA is TGTGCCAGCAGCGTCCGGGACAGGGGAACCTACGAGCAGTACTTC. Amino acid sequence: CASSVRDRGTYEQYF.